The 27 T cell receptor beta chains given below trace back to one sample, sequenced in a study of siplizumab effects on memory and regulatory T cells. Here immunoSEQ multiplex PCR was the method, and the copy in TCRdb shows in-frame clones only, minus some. The sample comprises tens of thousands of clones, approximately 96% of which are singletons, and around 0.029% rests with the top ten. The sample comprised naive CD4+ T cells sorted from blood. All receptors derive from a human donor in good health.

This clone was detected only once. The J gene is TRBJ1-1, the V gene TRBV13; no definite D call. V lost 5 bases and J 5 bases, leaving 9 bases between the germline ends. Germline V CDR1 and CDR2: PRHDT, FYEKMQ (reference sequence). The CDR3 runs 12 residues. The CDR3 DNA reads TGTGCCAGCAGCCCCCAGGTGACTGAAGCTTTCTTT. This codes for CASSPQVTEAFF.

This clone was detected a few times. V usage is TRBV18 and J usage is TRBJ1-1; D remains ambiguous. V shed 0 bases and J shed 4 bases, with 12 bases lying between them. Germline V lookup: CDR1 KGHSH, CDR2 LQKENI. The CDR3 totals 15 residues. CDR3 sequence (DNA): TGTGCCAGCTCACCACCGAACAGATGGGGCACTGAAGCTTTCTTT. Amino acids: CASSPPNRWGTEAFF.

Only one count was recorded for this clone. This chain uses TRBV6-5 with TRBJ1-5; D is unresolved. The germline V gene encodes CDR1 MNHEY and CDR2 SVGAGI. Trimming took off 8 bases at V and 6 bases at J, with 14 bases between the two ends. There are 13 residues in the CDR3. CDR3 in DNA: TGTGCCAGCCACGGGTGGGATGGTCAGCCCCAGCATTTT. It encodes CASHGWDGQPQHF.

This clone appeared once. V and J are TRBV20-1 and TRBJ2-5, with D unclear. CDR1 is DFQATT and CDR2 is SNEGSKA in the germline V gene (reference sequence). V dropped 0 bases and J dropped 4 bases, with 3 bases sitting between them. The CDR3 length is 11 residues. CDR3 coding DNA: TGCAGTGCTAGAGATAGAGAGACCCAGTACTTC. Translated: CSARDRETQYF.

The CDR3, as DNA: TGTGCTAGTGCCTCCGGACAGAAAGAGACCCAGTACTTC. It yields the protein CASASGQKETQYF. The chain joins TRBV12-5 to TRBJ2-5; tentative D call: TRBD1 (6 bases). The V end lost 7 bases, the J end lost 3 bases, and 12 bases lay between the germline ends. The CDR3 sequence is 13 residues long. Per germline, CDR1 LGHNT and CDR2 FRNRAP. The variable domain in full, with the rest retrieved from reference TRBV12-5 and TRBJ2-5, is DARVTQTPRHKVTEMGQEVTMRCQPILGHNTVFWYRQTMMQGLELLAYFRNRAPLDDSGMPKDRFSAEMPDATLATLKIQPSEPRDSAVYFCASASGQKETQYFGPGTRLLVL.

The chain carries TRBV5-1 and TRBJ2-7; TRBD2 agrees at 9 bases. Germline values: CDR1 SGHRS, CDR2 YFSETQ. This CDR3 region has 17 residues. J lost 2 bases, V lost 1 base, and 10 bases had no gene match. The CDR3, as DNA: TGCGCCAGCAGCTTGTCCCCTTCCGGGACTAGCCCCTACGAGCAGTACTTC. Residues: CASSLSPSGTSPYEQYF.

The chain carries TRBV2 and TRBJ2-6; no clear D gene. This CDR3 is built from 14 residues. Germline CDR1 SNHLY, CDR2 FYNNEI. Trimming removed 5 bases at V and 2 bases at J, with 7 bases between. The CDR3 DNA reads as TGTGCCAGCAGTCGAGAGGCTGGGGCCAACGTCCTGACTTTC. Translation gives CASSREAGANVLTF.

DNA for the CDR3: TGTGCCAGCAGCCTCAGGACGGACTACGAGCAGTACTTC. Translated, it gives CASSLRTDYEQYF. The genes are TRBV7-8 and TRBJ2-7; D gene unclear. This CDR3 comprises 13 residues. In germline, CDR1 is SGHVS, CDR2 FQNEAQ. V was cut by 5 bases and J by 3 bases, with 11 bases left in between.

J is TRBJ2-3 and V is TRBV11-2, with D uncertain. This CDR3 has 12 amino acids. Germline CDR1 SGHAT, CDR2 FQNNGV. V was trimmed by 2 bases and J by 2 bases, leaving 2 bases between them. CDR3 sequence (DNA): TGTGCCAGCAGCTTACCCACAGATACGCAGTATTTT. Its protein product is CASSLPTDTQYF.

The genes are TRBV5-4 and TRBJ2-7, with TRBD1 matching 10 bases. The ends lost 0 bases at V and 4 bases at J; junction bases unmatched: 7. This CDR3 contains 16 residues. Germline CDR1 reads SGHNT; CDR2 reads YYREEE (reference sequence). The CDR3 bases are TGTGCCAGCAGCTTGGGTGGGACAGGGGTGTCTTACGAGCAGTACTTC. Amino acids: CASSLGGTGVSYEQYF.

The chain joins TRBV28 to TRBJ2-3; no clear D. V was clipped by 4 bases and J by 5 bases, with 13 bases between them. The CDR3 is 14 amino acids. CDR1 and CDR2 from the germline V gene are MDHEN and SYDVKM. CDR3 coding DNA: TGTGCCAGCAGTTCACCTGAAAGACGAGATACGCAGTATTTT. Translation: CASSSPERRDTQYF.

The V gene is TRBV6-1, the J gene TRBJ1-1; D is unresolved. The CDR3 contains 14 residues. The germline V gene encodes CDR1 MNHNS and CDR2 SASEGT. V was clipped by 4 bases and J by 1 base, with 10 bases between them. The CDR3 DNA sequence: TGTGCCAGCAGTGTAGAGGGCGGGAACACTGAAGCTTTCTTT. This translates into CASSVEGGNTEAFF.

The CDR3 loop is CASRPQGGGTDTQYF. Here the CDR3 DNA reads TGCGCCAGCAGGCCACAGGGGGGAGGTACAGATACGCAGTATTTT. The chain uses TRBV5-1 and TRBJ2-3; 8 positions agree with TRBD1. Trimming took 5 bases from V and 3 from J; bases not matched to a gene: 8. This CDR3 region has 15 residues. CDR1 is SGHRS, CDR2 YFSETQ, per germline.

The chain recombines TRBV6-6 with TRBJ2-1, with unresolved D. The CDR3 length is 15 residues. The V end lost 2 bases, the J end lost 3 bases, and 11 bases lay between the germline ends. Germline V gives CDR1 MNHNY, CDR2 SVGAGI (reference sequence). CDR3 sequence: CASSYGTANYNEQFF. In DNA, the CDR3 is TGTGCCAGCAGTTACGGAACTGCAAACTACAATGAGCAGTTCTTC.

This clone was recorded a few times. The DNA of the CDR3 is TGCAGTGCTACACATCGGACTGAAGCTTTCTTT. It yields the protein CSATHRTEAFF. The chain links TRBV20-1 to TRBJ1-1, with D unclear. Germline V lookup: CDR1 DFQATT, CDR2 SNEGSKA (reference sequence). CDR3 length: 11 residues. Trimming shortened V by 4 bases and J by 5 bases, and 8 bases separated the two germline ends.

The V call is TRBV2, the J call TRBJ1-1; 9 bases match TRBD1. J gave up 1 base and V 9 bases, and 6 bases lay outside the gene matches. This CDR3 is 14 amino acids long. Germline V gene data show CDR1 as SNHLY and CDR2 as FYNNEI. For the CDR3, the DNA is TGTGCCAGTTTACAGGGGGCGGCGAACACTGAAGCTTTCTTT. The encoded protein is CASLQGAANTEAFF.

There are a few counts of this clone. CDR3: CASSYSRDRTYEQYF. CDR3 coding DNA: TGTGCCAGCAGTTACTCGAGGGACCGCACCTACGAGCAGTACTTC. The chain is built from TRBV6-5 and TRBJ2-7; D is tentatively TRBD1 or TRBD2 (5 bases each). From germline, CDR1 is MNHEY and CDR2 SVGAGI. V was trimmed by 0 bases and J by 2 bases, leaving 11 bases between them. The CDR3 runs 15 residues.

The genes are TRBV4-3 and TRBJ2-1; 7 nucleotides match TRBD2. The CDR3 contains 15 residues. V was pared by 1 base and J by 4 bases, with 4 bases of the junction left unmatched. Germline V CDR1 and CDR2: LGHNA, YSLEER. The CDR3 nucleotides read TGCGCCAGCAGCCAAGTGGGGCGGGGGTACAATGAGCAGTTCTTC. The encoded protein is CASSQVGRGYNEQFF.

The J gene is TRBJ2-7, the V gene TRBV9; 10 bases are a match to TRBD1. The junction had 9 bases not matched to a gene; V was cut back by 4 bases and J by 5 bases. Germline V gives CDR1 SGDLS, CDR2 YYNGEE. This CDR3 comprises 15 residues. In DNA form, the CDR3 reads TGTGCCAGCAGCCCCTGGGACAGGGGCCCCCACGAGCAGTACTTC. It translates to CASSPWDRGPHEQYF.

The J gene is TRBJ2-5, the V gene TRBV25-1; weak D call: TRBD2 (5 bases). CDR1 and CDR2 (germline): MGHDK, SYGVNS. The length of the CDR3 is 12 residues. V was cut by 3 bases and J by 9 bases, with 11 bases left in between. As DNA, the CDR3 is TGTGCCAGCAGTGACCCGGGGAAGGCCCAGTACTTC. Its translation is CASSDPGKAQYF.

This chain links TRBV27 with TRBJ2-2; the D gene is possibly TRBD2 (6 bases). The CDR3 is 14 residues long. V gave up 7 bases and J gave up 7 bases, with 16 bases separating them. Germline assignment: CDR1 MNHEY and CDR2 SMNVEV (reference sequence). CDR3 nucleotides: TGTGCCAGCAAGGTCCCACTAGCCCACGGGGAGCTGTTTTTT. Residues: CASKVPLAHGELFF.

The gene calls are TRBV6-5 and TRBJ1-2; D is undetermined. The CDR3 has 14 residues. Germline lookup yields CDR1 MNHEY and CDR2 SVGAGI. The ends were cut back, 5 bases at V and 2 bases at J, with 12 bases in the middle. Written as DNA, the CDR3 is TGTGCCAGCAGTCTCGATACAAAGAACTATGGCTACACCTTC. It codes for CASSLDTKNYGYTF.

The rearrangement links TRBV5-4 to TRBJ1-4; a possible D gene is TRBD1 (5 bases). Germline CDR1 is SGHNT and CDR2 is YYREEE (reference sequence). This CDR3 spans 15 amino acids. With 5 bases removed from V and 3 bases from J, the gap between germline ends came to 14 bases. The CDR3 spells CASSRTGQPNEKLFF. CDR3 in DNA: TGTGCCAGCAGTCGGACCGGACAACCTAATGAAAAACTGTTTTTT.

DNA for the CDR3: TGTGCCAGCAGCCCAACCACGGGACTAGCGGTATCCGAGCAGTACTTC. As protein: CASSPTTGLAVSEQYF. The V call is TRBV5-4, the J call TRBJ2-7, with 11 nucleotides matching TRBD2. Unmatched junction bases numbered 12, after V lost 4 bases and J lost 6 bases. CDR1 and CDR2 (germline): SGHNT, YYREEE (reference sequence). This CDR3 is 16 amino acids long. The full variable domain, its missing parts supplied by reference TRBV5-4 and TRBJ2-7, is ETGVTQSPTHLIKTRGQQVTLRCSSQSGHNTVSWYQQALGQGPQFIFQYYREEENGRGNFPPRFSGLQFPNYSSELNVNALELDDSALYLCASSPTTGLAVSEQYFGPGTRLTVT.

The V call is TRBV6-5, the J call TRBJ1-5, with D perhaps matching TRBD1 (6 bases). The CDR3 is 14 amino acids. The germline V gene encodes CDR1 MNHEY and CDR2 SVGAGI. V shed 2 bases and J shed 1 base, with 6 bases lying between them. CDR3 bases: TGTGCCAGCAGTTACACAGGGAGCAATCAGCCCCAGCATTTT. Its translation is CASSYTGSNQPQHF.

The chain combines TRBV2 with TRBJ1-5; 8 positions match TRBD1. Trimming took 3 bases from V and 7 from J; bases not matched to a gene: 8. The CDR3 has 15 amino acids. Germline CDR1 reads SNHLY; CDR2 reads FYNNEI. CDR3 bases: TGTGCCAGCAGTGACCTTCGGACAGGGACGCAGCCCCAGCATTTT. Its protein product is CASSDLRTGTQPQHF.

V gene TRBV5-6 combines with J gene TRBJ2-1; no reliable D call. Germline V lookup: CDR1 SGHDT, CDR2 YYEEEE. The V end lost 2 bases, the J end lost 11 bases, and 8 bases lay between the germline ends. This CDR3 has 11 amino acids. The CDR3 DNA sequence: TGTGCCAGCAGCTTCACTAATAAGCAGTTCTTC. Translation: CASSFTNKQFF.